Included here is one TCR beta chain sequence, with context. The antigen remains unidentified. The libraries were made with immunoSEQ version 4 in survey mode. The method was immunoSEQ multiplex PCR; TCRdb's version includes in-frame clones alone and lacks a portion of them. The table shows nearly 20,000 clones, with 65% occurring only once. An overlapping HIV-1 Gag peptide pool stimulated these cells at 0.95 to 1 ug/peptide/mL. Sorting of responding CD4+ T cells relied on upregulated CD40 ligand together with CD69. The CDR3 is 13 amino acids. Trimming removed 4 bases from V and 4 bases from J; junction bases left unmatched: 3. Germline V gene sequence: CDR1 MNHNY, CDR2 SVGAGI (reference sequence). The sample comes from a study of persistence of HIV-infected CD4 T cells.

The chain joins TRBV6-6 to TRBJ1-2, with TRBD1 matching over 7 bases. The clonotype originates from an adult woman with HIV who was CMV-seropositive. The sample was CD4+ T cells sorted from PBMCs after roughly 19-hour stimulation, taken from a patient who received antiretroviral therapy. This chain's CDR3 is CASSLDRRYGYTF. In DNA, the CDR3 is TGTGCCAGCAGTTTGGACAGGCGCTATGGCTACACCTTC.